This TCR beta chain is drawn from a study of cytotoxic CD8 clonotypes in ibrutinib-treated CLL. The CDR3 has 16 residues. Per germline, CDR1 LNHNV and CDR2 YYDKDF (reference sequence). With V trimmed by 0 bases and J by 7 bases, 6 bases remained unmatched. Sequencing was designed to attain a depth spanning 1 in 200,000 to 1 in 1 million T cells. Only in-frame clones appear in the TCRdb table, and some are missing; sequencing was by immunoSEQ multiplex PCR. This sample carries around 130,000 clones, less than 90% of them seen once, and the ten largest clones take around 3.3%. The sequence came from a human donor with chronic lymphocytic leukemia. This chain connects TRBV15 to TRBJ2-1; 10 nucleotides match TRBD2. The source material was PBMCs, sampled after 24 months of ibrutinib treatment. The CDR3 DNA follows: TGTGCCACCAGCAGAGATTTAGCGGGGGGCCGAAATGAGCAGTTCTTC. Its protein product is CATSRDLAGGRNEQFF.